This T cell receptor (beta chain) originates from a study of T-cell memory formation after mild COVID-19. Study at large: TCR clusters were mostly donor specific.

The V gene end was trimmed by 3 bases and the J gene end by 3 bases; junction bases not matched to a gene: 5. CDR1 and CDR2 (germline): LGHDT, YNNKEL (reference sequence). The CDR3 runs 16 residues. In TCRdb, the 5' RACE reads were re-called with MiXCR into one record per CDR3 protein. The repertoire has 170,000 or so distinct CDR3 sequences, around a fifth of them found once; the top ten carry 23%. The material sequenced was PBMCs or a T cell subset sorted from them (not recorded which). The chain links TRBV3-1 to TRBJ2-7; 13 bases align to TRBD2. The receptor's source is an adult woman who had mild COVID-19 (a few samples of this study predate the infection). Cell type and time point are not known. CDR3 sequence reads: CASSQLGLAGVYEQYF. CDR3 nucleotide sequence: TGTGCCAGCAGCCAGTTAGGACTAGCGGGAGTCTACGAGCAGTACTTC.